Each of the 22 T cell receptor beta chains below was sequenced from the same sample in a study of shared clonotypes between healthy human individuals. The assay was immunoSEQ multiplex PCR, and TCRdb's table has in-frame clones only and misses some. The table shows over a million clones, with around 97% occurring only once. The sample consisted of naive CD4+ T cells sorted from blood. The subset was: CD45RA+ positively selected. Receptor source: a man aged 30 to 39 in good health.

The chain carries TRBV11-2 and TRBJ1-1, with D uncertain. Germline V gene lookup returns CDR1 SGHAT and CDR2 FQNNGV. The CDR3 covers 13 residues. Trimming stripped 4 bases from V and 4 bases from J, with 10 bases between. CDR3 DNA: TGTGCCAGCAGCTGGGAACCAGGCACTGAAGCTTTCTTT. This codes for CASSWEPGTEAFF.

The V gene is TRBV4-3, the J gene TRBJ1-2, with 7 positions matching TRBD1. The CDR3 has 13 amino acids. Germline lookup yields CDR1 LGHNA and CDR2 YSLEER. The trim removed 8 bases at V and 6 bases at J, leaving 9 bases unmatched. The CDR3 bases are TGCGCCAGCGGACAGACAGGGCTCCATGGCTACACCTTC. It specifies CASGQTGLHGYTF.

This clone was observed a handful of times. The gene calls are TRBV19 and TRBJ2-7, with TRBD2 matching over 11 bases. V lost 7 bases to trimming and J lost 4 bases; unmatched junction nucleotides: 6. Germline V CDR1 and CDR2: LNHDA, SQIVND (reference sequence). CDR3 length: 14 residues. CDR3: CASTPTSGRYEQYF. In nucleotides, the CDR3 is TGTGCCAGTACCCCAACTAGCGGGAGATACGAGCAGTACTTC.

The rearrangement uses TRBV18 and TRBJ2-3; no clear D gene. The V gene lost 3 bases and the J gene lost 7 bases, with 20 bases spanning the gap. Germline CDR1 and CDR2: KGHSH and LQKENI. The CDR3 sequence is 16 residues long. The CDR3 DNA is TGTGCCAGCTCACCGGAAACCGGGCCCCCCTTTCATACGCAGTATTTT. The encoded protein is CASSPETGPPFHTQYF.

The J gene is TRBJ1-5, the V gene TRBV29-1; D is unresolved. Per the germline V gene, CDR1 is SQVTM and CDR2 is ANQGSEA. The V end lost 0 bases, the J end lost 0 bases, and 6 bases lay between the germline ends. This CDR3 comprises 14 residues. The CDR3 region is CSVEDGNSNQPQHF. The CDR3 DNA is TGCAGCGTTGAAGATGGGAATAGCAATCAGCCCCAGCATTTT.

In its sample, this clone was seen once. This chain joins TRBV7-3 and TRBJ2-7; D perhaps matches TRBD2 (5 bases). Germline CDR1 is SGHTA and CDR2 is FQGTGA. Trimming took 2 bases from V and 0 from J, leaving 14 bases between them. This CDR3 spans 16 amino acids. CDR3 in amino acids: CASSLVGERNSYEQYF. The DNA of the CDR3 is TGTGCCAGCAGCTTAGTCGGGGAGAGGAACTCCTACGAGCAGTACTTC.

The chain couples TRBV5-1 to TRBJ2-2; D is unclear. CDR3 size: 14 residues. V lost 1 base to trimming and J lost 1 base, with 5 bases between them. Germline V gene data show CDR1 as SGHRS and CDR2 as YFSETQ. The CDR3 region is CASSLLENTGELFF. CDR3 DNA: TGCGCCAGCAGCTTGCTCGAGAACACCGGGGAGCTGTTTTTT.

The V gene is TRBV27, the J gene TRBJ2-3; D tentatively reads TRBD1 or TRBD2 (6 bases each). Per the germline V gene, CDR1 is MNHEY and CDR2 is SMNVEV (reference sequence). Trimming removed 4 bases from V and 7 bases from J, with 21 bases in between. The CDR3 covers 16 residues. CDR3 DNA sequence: TGTGCCAGCAGTTACTCCGGGACCCGAGGGGGGAATACGCAGTATTTT. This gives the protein CASSYSGTRGGNTQYF.

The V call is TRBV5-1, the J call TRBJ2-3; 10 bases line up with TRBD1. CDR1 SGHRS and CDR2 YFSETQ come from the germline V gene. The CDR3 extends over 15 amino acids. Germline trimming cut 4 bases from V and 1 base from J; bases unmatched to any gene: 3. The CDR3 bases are TGCGCCAGCAGCCGGGACAGGGGAGGCACAGATACGCAGTATTTT. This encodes CASSRDRGGTDTQYF.

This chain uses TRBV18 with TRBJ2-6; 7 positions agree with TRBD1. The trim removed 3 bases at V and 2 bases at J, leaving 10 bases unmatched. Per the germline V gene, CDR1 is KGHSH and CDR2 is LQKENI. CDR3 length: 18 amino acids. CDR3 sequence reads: CASSPPTGLGAGANVLTF. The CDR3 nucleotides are TGTGCCAGCTCACCCCCGACAGGGTTGGGGGCTGGGGCCAACGTCCTGACTTTC.

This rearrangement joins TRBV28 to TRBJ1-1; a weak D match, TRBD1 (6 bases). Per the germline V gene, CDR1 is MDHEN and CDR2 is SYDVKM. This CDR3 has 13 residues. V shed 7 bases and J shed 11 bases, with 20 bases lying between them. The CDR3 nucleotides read TGTGCCAGCATCCCCTGGGGGGGCGTTCTTGCTTTCTTT. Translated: CASIPWGGVLAFF.

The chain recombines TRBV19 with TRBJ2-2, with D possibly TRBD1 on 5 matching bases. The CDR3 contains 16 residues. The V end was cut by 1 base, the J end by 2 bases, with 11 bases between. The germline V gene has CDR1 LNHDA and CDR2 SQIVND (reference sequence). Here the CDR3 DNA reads TGTGCCAGTAGTATAGTCGGCAGGGCCAACACCGGGGAGCTGTTTTTT. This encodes CASSIVGRANTGELFF.

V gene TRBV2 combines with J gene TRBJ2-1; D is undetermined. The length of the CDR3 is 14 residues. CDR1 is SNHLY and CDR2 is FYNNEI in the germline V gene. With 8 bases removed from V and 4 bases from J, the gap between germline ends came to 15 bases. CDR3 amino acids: CASLLHISYNEQFF. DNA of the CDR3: TGTGCCAGCCTTTTACACATTTCTTACAATGAGCAGTTCTTC.

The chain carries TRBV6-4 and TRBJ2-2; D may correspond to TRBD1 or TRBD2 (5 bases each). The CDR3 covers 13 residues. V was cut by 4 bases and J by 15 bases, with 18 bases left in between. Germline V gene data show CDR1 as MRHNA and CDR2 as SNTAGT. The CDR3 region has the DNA TGTGCCAGCAGTGCCGGCCTAGAGGGACGGTTGTTTTTT. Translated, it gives CASSAGLEGRLFF.

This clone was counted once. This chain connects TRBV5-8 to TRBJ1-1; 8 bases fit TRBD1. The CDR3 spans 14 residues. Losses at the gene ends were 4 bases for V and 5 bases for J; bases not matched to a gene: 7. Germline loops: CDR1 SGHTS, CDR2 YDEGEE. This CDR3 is CASSRRQGRTEAFF. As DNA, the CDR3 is TGTGCCAGCAGCCGTCGACAGGGGAGGACTGAAGCTTTCTTT.

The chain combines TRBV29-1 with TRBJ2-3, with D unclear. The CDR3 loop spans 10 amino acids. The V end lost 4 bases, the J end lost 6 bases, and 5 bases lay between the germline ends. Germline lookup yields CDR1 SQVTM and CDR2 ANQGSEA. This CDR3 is CSVATDTQYF. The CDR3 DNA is TGCAGCGTTGCGACGGATACGCAGTATTTT.

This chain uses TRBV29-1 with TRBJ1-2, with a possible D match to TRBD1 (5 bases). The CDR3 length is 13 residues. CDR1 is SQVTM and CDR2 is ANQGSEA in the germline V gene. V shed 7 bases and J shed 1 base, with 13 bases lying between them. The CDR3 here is CSALGVLNYGYTF. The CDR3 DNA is TGCAGCGCATTGGGGGTTCTTAACTATGGCTACACCTTC.

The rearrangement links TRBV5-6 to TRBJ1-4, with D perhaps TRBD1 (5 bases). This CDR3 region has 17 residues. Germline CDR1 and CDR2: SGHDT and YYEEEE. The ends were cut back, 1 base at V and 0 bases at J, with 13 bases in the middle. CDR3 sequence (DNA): TGTGCCAGCAGCTTGAAGAGACAGCTTGCAACTAATGAAAAACTGTTTTTT. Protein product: CASSLKRQLATNEKLFF.

The CDR3 loop reads CASSLGAGVGKLFF. In DNA form, the CDR3 reads TGTGCCAGCAGCTTGGGGGCAGGGGTAGGGAAACTGTTTTTT. The J gene is TRBJ1-4, the V gene TRBV5-5, with D tentatively TRBD1 (6 bases). V gave up 0 bases and J gave up 11 bases, with 14 bases separating them. The CDR3 totals 14 residues. The germline gives CDR1 SGHKS, CDR2 YYEKEE (reference sequence). Complete variable domain (other parts from reference TRBV5-5 and TRBJ1-4): DAGVTQSPTHLIKTRGQQVTLRCSPISGHKSVSWYQQVLGQGPQFIFQYYEKEERGRGNFPDRFSARQFPNYSSELNVNALLLGDSALYLCASSLGAGVGKLFFGSGTQLSVL.

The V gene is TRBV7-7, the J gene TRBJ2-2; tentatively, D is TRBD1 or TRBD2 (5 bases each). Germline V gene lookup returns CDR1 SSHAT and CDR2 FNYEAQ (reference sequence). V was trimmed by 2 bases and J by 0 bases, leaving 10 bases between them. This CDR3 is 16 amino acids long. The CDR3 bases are TGTGCCAGCAGCTTATTAGCGACAGCGAACACCGGGGAGCTGTTTTTT. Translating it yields CASSLLATANTGELFF.

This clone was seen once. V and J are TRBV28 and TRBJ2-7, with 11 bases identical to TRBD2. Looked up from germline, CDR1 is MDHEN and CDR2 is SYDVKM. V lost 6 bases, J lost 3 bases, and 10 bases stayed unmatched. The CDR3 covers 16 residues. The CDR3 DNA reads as TGTGCCAGCAGCTCGCCCCTAGCGGGAGGTCGCTACGAGCAGTACTTC. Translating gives CASSSPLAGGRYEQYF.

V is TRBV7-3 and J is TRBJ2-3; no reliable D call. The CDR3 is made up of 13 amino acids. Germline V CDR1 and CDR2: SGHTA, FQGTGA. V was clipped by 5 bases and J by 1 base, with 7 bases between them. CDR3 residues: CASSPTGTDTQYF. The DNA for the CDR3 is TGTGCCAGCAGCCCCACAGGCACAGATACGCAGTATTTT. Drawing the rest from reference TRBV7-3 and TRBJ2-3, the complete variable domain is GAGVSQTPSNKVTEKGKYVELRCDPISGHTALYWYRQSLGQGPEFLIYFQGTGAADDSGLPNDRFFAVRPEGSVSTLKIQRTERGDSAVYLCASSPTGTDTQYFGPGTRLTVL.